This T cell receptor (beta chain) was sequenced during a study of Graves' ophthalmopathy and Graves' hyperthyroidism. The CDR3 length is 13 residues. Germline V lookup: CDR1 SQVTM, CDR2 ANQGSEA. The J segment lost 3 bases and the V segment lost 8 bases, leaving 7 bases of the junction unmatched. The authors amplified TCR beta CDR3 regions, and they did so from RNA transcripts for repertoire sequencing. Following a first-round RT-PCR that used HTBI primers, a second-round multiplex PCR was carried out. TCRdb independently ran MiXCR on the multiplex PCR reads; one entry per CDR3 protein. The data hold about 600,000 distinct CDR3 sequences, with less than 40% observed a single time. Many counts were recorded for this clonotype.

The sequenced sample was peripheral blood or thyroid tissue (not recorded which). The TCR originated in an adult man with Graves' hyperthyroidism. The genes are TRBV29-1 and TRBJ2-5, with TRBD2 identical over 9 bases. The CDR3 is CSSRPSGEETQYF. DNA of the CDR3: TGCAGCTCTCGGCCTAGCGGGGAAGAGACCCAGTACTTC.